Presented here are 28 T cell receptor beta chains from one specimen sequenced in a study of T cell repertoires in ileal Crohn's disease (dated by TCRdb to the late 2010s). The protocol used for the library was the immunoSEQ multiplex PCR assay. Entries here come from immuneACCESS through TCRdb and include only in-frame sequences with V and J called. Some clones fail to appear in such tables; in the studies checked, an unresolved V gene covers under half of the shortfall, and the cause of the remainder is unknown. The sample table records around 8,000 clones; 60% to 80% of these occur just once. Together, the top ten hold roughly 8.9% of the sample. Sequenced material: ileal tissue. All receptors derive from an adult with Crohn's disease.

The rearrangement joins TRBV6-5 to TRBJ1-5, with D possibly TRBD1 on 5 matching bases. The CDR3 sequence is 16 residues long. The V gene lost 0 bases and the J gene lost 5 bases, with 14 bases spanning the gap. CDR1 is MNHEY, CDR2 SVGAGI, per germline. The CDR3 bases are TGTGCCAGCAGTTACTCTGGCCAGTGGGGCTATCAGCCCCAGCATTTT. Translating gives CASSYSGQWGYQPQHF.

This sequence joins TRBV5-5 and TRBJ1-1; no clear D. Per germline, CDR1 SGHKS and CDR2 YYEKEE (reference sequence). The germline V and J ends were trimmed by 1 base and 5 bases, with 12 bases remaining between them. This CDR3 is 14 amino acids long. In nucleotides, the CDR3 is TGTGCCAGCAGCTTGTACGGGGAGCGGACTGAAGCTTTCTTT. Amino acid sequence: CASSLYGERTEAFF.

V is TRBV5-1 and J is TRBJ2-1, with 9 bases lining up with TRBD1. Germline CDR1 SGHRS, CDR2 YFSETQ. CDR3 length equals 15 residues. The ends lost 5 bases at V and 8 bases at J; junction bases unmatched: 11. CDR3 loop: CASRLDRGNTDEQFF. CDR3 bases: TGCGCCAGCAGACTCGACAGGGGGAATACGGATGAGCAGTTCTTC.

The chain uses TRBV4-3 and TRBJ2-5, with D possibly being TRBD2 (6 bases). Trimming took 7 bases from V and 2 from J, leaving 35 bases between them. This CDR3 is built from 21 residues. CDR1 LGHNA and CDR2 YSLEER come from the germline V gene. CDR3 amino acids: CASILRWRRAPELGDQETQYF. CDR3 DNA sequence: TGCGCCAGCATACTAAGATGGAGGAGGGCTCCCGAACTCGGGGATCAAGAGACCCAGTACTTC.

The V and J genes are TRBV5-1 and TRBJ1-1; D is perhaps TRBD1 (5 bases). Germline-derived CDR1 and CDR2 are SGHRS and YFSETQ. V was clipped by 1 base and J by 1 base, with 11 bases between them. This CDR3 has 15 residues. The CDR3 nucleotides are TGCGCCAGCAGCTTGAGCGGGACCGCGAACACTGAAGCTTTCTTT. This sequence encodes CASSLSGTANTEAFF.

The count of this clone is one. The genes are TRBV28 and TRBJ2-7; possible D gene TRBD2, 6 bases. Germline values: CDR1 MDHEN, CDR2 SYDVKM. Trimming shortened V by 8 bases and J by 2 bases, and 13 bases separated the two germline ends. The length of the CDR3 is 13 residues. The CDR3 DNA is TGTGCCAGCTGGGGGGAAGGGCCCTACGAGCAGTACTTC. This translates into CASWGEGPYEQYF.

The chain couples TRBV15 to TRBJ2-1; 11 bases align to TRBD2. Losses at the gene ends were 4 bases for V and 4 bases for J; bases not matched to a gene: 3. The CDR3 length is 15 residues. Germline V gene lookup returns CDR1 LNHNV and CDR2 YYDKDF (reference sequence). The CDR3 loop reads CATSKTSGEYNEQFF. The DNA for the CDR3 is TGTGCCACCAGCAAGACTAGCGGGGAATACAATGAGCAGTTCTTC. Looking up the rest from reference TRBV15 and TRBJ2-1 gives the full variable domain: DAMVIQNPRYQVTQFGKPVTLSCSQTLNHNVMYWYQQKSSQAPKLLFHYYDKDFNNEADTPDNFQSRRPNTSFCFLDIRSPGLGDTAMYLCATSKTSGEYNEQFFGPGTRLTVL.

The CDR3 protein is CASSTGYETQYF. The CDR3 DNA reads TGTGCCAGCAGTACAGGGTACGAGACCCAGTACTTC. The chain is built from TRBV7-9 and TRBJ2-5; D might be TRBD1 (6 bases). Trimming removed 6 bases at V and 5 bases at J, with 10 bases between. The V gene's germline CDR1 is SEHNR and CDR2 FQNEAQ (reference sequence). CDR3 length: 12 residues.

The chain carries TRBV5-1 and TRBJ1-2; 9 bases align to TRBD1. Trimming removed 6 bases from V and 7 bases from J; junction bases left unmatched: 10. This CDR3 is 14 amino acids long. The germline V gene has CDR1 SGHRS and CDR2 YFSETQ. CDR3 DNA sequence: TGCGCCAGCACCACCTCGACAGGGGGATTTGGCTACACCTTC. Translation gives CASTTSTGGFGYTF.

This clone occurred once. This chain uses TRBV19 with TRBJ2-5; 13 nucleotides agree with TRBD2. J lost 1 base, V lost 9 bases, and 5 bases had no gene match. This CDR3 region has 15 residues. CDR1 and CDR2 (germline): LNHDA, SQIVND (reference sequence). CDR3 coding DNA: TGTGCCAGCAAACTAGCGGGGGGGCCCCAAGAGACCCAGTACTTC. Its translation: CASKLAGGPQETQYF.

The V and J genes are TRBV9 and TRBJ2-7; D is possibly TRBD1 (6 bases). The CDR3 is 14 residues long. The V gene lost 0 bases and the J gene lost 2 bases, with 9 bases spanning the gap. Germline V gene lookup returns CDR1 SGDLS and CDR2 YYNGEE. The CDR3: CASSVGQVPYEQYF. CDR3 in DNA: TGTGCCAGCAGCGTAGGACAGGTCCCCTACGAGCAGTACTTC.

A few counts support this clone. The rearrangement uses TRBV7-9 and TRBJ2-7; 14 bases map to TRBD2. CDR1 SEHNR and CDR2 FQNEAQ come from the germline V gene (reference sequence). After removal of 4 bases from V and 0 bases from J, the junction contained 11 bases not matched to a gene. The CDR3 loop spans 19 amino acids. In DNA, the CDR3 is TGTGCCAGCAGCTCCCGTAGACTAGCGGGGGGGAAAAGCTCCTACGAGCAGTACTTC. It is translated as CASSSRRLAGGKSSYEQYF.

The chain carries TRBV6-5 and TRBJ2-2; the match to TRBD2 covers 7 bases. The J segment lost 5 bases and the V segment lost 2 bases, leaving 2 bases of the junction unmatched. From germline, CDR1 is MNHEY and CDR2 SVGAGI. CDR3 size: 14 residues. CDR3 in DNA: TGTGCCAGCAGTTACGATAGCGGGACCGGGGAGCTGTTTTTT. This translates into CASSYDSGTGELFF.

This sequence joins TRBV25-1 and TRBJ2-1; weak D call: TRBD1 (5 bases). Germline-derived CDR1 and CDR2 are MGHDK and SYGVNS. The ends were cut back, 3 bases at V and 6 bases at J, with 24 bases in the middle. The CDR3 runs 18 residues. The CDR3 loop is CASSDPRSWGLLSNEQFF. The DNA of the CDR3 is TGTGCCAGCAGTGACCCTAGGAGTTGGGGCCTTCTGAGCAATGAGCAGTTCTTC.

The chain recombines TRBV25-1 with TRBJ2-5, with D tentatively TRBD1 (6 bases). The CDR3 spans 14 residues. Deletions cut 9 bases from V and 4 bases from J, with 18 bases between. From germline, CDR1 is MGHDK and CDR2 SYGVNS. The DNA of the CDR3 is TGTGCCAGTGGGGCCCGTTGGGGGCCAGAGACCCAGTACTTC. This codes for CASGARWGPETQYF.

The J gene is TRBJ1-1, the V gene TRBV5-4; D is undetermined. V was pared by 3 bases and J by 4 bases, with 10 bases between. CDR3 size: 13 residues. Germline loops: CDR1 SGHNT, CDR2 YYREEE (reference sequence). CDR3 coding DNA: TGTGCCAGCAGCTCCCCTGAGGTCACTGAAGCTTTCTTT. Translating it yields CASSSPEVTEAFF.

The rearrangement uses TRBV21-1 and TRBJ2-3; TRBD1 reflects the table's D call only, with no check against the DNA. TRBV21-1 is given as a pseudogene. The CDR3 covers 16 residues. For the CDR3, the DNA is TGTGCCAGCAGCAGTATCAGGTTAGTGCCAGAAGATACGCAGTATTTT. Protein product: CASSSIRLVPEDTQYF.

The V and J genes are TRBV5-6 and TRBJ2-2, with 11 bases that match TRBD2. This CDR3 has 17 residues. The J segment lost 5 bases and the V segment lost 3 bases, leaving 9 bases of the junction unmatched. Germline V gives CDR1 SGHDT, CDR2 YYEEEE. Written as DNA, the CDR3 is TGTGCCAGCAGCTCTCGTGGGACTAGCGGATCTACCGGGGAGCTGTTTTTT. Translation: CASSSRGTSGSTGELFF.

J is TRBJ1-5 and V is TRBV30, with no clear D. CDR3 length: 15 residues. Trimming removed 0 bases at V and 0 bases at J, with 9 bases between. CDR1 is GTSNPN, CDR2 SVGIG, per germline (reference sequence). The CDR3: CAWSVSVLSNQPQHF. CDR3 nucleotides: TGTGCCTGGAGTGTATCTGTTCTTAGCAATCAGCCCCAGCATTTT. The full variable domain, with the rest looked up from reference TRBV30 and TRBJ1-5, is SQTIHQWPATLVQPVGSPLSLECTVEGTSNPNLYWYRQAAGRGLQLLFYSVGIGQISSEVPQNLSASRPQDRQFILSSKKLLLSDSGFYLCAWSVSVLSNQPQHFGDGTRLSIL.

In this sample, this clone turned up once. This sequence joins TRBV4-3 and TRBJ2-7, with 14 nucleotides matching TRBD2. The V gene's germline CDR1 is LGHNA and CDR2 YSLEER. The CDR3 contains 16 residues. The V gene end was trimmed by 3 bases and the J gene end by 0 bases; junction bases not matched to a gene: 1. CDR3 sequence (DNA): TGCGCCAGCAGCCAGGGACTAGCGGGGGCCTCCTACGAGCAGTACTTC. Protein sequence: CASSQGLAGASYEQYF.

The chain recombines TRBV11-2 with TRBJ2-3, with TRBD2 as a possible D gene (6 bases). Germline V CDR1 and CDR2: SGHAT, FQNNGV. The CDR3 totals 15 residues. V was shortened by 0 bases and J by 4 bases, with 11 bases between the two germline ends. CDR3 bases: TGTGCCAGCAGCTTAGAGGGGGGAGGAGCAGATACGCAGTATTTT. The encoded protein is CASSLEGGGADTQYF.

CDR3: CASSQVGQSHEQFF. The DNA for the CDR3 is TGCGCCAGCAGCCAAGTGGGACAGAGTCATGAGCAGTTCTTC. V usage is TRBV4-1 and J usage is TRBJ2-1; 7 bases fit TRBD1. The CDR3 length is 14 residues. The germline CDR1 and CDR2 sequences are MGHRA and YSYEKL. Losses at the gene ends were 1 base for V and 8 bases for J; bases not matched to a gene: 5.

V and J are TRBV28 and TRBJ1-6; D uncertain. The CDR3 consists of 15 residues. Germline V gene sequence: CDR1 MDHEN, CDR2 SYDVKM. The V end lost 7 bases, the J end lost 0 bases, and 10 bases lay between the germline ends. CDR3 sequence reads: CASTRAGSYNSPLHF. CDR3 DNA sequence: TGTGCCAGCACTCGGGCGGGCTCCTATAATTCACCCCTCCACTTT.

This CDR3 is CASSSSSGELFF. The CDR3 nucleotides read TGTGCCAGCAGCTCGTCGTCCGGGGAGCTGTTTTTT. V usage is TRBV7-3 and J usage is TRBJ2-2; D is unresolved. The CDR3 has 12 amino acids. Germline V gene data show CDR1 as SGHTA and CDR2 as FQGTGA. Trimming removed 4 bases at V and 6 bases at J, with 6 bases between.

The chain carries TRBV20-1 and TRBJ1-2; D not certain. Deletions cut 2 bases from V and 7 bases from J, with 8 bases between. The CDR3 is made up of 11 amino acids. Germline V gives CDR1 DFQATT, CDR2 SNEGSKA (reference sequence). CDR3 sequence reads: CSARPGIGYTF. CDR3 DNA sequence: TGCAGTGCTAGACCGGGGATTGGCTACACCTTC.

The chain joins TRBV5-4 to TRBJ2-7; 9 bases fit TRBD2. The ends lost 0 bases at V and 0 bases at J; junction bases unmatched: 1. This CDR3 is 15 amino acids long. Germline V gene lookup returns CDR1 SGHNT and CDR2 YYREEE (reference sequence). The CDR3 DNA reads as TGTGCCAGCAGCTTGGCGCGGGGGGGCTCCTACGAGCAGTACTTC. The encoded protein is CASSLARGGSYEQYF.

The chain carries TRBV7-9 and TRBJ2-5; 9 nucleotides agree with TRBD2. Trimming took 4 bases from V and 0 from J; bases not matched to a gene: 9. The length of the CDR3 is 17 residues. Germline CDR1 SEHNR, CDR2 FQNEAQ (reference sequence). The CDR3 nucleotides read TGTGCCAGCAGCTCCCCTAGCGGGGTGGCGTACCAAGAGACCCAGTACTTC. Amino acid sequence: CASSSPSGVAYQETQYF.

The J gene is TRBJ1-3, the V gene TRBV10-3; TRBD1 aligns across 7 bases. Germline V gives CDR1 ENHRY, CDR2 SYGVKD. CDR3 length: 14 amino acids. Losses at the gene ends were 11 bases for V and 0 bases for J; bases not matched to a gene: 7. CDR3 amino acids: CAVRTGTSGNTIYF. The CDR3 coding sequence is TGTGCCGTCCGGACAGGTACCTCTGGAAACACCATATATTTT.